These 15 T cell receptor beta chains were all obtained from the same sample, sequenced in a study of blood T cells in healthy people across ages. A second PCR, run for about 7 to 11 cycles, used a sample-barcoded 5' primer plus a J-beta primer mix. TCRdb used MiXCR to reprocess the 5' RACE reads, holding one entry per CDR3 protein. The sample lists roughly 1.5 million distinct CDR3 sequences, roughly 43% seen once, with around 4% in the top ten. The sample was blood. The source of these receptors is a woman between 18 and 30 years old in good health.

This rearrangement joins TRBV4-3 to TRBJ1-2; TRBD1 matches 7 bases. The germline gives CDR1 LGHNA, CDR2 YSLEER. This CDR3 region has 15 residues. V was clipped by 0 bases and J by 5 bases; unmatched bases: 6. CDR3 sequence reads: CASSQELDRVYGYTF. For the CDR3, the DNA is TGCGCCAGCAGCCAAGAGCTAGACAGGGTGTATGGCTACACCTTC.

This chain connects TRBV20-1 to TRBJ2-3; D not certain. CDR1 is DFQATT and CDR2 is SNEGSKA in the germline V gene (reference sequence). The ends were cut back, 0 bases at V and 4 bases at J, with 14 bases in the middle. The CDR3 extends over 15 amino acids. The CDR3 spells CSARDLSVASDTQYF. The CDR3 coding sequence is TGCAGTGCTAGAGATCTGTCCGTGGCTTCAGATACGCAGTATTTT.

As regards this clonotype: At one end the junction does not follow the germline gene, possibly because of a read error. This chain uses TRBV7-2 with TRBJ2-7; TRBD1 matches 7 bases. Germline V CDR1 and CDR2: SGHTA, FQGNSA. This CDR3 contains 15 residues. The CDR3 coding sequence is TGTGCCAGCAGCAGCTCCAGGGGGAGATCCTACGTGCAGTACTTC. Translating it yields CASSSSRGRSYVQYF. Drawing the rest from reference TRBV7-2 and TRBJ2-7, the complete variable domain is GAGVSQSPSNKVTEKGKDVELRCDPISGHTALYWYRQSLGQGLEFLIYFQGNSAPDKSGLPSDRFSAERTGGSVSTLTIQRTQQEDSAVYLCASSSSRGRSYVQYFGPGTRLTVT.

This clonotype was seen more than once but under ten times. V and J are TRBV2 and TRBJ1-4, with 7 bases aligning to TRBD1. After removal of 4 bases from V and 4 bases from J, the junction contained 6 bases not matched to a gene. Per germline, CDR1 SNHLY and CDR2 FYNNEI. The CDR3 loop spans 15 amino acids. The CDR3 region is CASSAGQDYNEKLFF. CDR3 sequence (DNA): TGTGCCAGCAGTGCAGGACAGGATTATAATGAAAAACTGTTTTTT.

The J gene is TRBJ1-1, the V gene TRBV7-9, with unresolved D. Deletions cut 1 base from V and 4 bases from J, with 4 bases between. Germline loops: CDR1 SEHNR, CDR2 FQNEAQ (reference sequence). This CDR3 is 12 amino acids long. CDR3 loop: CASSLEVTEAFF. The CDR3 DNA sequence: TGTGCCAGCAGCTTAGAAGTCACTGAAGCTTTCTTT.

V usage is TRBV29-1 and J usage is TRBJ2-3, with 7 bases fitting TRBD2. V lost 1 base to trimming and J lost 2 bases; unmatched junction nucleotides: 6. In germline, CDR1 is SQVTM, CDR2 ANQGSEA. This CDR3 has 15 residues. CDR3 in amino acids: CSVEGTSDDTDTQYF. In DNA form, the CDR3 reads TGCAGCGTTGAAGGTACTAGCGATGACACAGATACGCAGTATTTT.

This chain connects TRBV12-3 or TRBV12-4 to TRBJ2-7; the D gene is possibly TRBD1 (5 bases). V lost 8 bases to trimming and J lost 3 bases, with 14 bases between them. This CDR3 comprises 13 residues. CDR3 loop: CASGTGPLYEQYF. For the CDR3, the DNA is TGTGCCAGCGGAACAGGTCCCCTCTACGAGCAGTACTTC.

Regarding this clonotype: Given a much more abundant clone one base away, this may be a read error. This chain uses TRBV12-3 or TRBV12-4 with TRBJ2-7; 7 nucleotides align to TRBD1. The ends lost 5 bases at V and 5 bases at J; junction bases unmatched: 9. CDR3 size: 14 residues. The CDR3 loop reads CASSPRQGTDEQYF. The CDR3 region has the DNA TGTGCCAGCAGTCCACGACAGGGAACCGACGAGCAGTACTTC.

At least ten counts were recorded for this clonotype. J is TRBJ2-3 and V is TRBV7-2; TRBD1 might be the D (6 bases). Germline V gene sequence: CDR1 SGHTA, CDR2 FQGNSA. Trimming took 5 bases from V and 2 from J, leaving 11 bases between them. The CDR3 has 14 residues. CDR3 coding DNA: TGTGCCAGCAGCCTGCGACAGGACACAGATACGCAGTATTTT. This sequence encodes CASSLRQDTDTQYF.

This clonotype has only a few counts. This chain uses TRBV3-1 with TRBJ1-6, with a weak D call TRBD1 (5 bases). V gave up 3 bases and J gave up 9 bases, with 12 bases separating them. CDR3 length equals 14 residues. In germline, CDR1 is LGHDT, CDR2 YNNKEL (reference sequence). The CDR3 sequence: CASSQGRGVSPLHF. The DNA of the CDR3 is TGTGCCAGCAGCCAGGGACGGGGGGTTTCACCCCTCCACTTT.

The chain employs TRBV20-1 and TRBJ1-5; unclear D gene. Per germline, CDR1 DFQATT and CDR2 SNEGSKA (reference sequence). The CDR3 runs to 11 residues. CDR3 in DNA: TGCGGTGGTCCGGCGGGTCAGCCCCAGCATTTT. Residues: CGGPAGQPQHF.

This clonotype has only a few counts. The chain recombines TRBV6-2 or TRBV6-3 with TRBJ2-3, with D tentatively TRBD2 (6 bases). The CDR3 is 14 amino acids. Germline values: CDR1 MNHEY, CDR2 SVGEGT. V lost 2 bases and J lost 5, with 11 bases in between. DNA of the CDR3: TGTGCCAGCAGTTACCCGGAGGGCGTAGATACGCAGTATTTT. Encoded protein: CASSYPEGVDTQYF.

This clonotype was counted between two and nine times. J is TRBJ1-2 and V is TRBV9; tentatively, D is TRBD1 (5 bases). Deletions cut 3 bases from V and 4 bases from J, with 16 bases between. Germline CDR1 and CDR2: SGDLS and YYNGEE. CDR3 size: 15 residues. The CDR3 sequence is CASSANSGISYGYTF. CDR3 coding DNA: TGTGCCAGCAGCGCCAACTCAGGGATTTCCTATGGCTACACCTTC.

This clonotype was detected many times. The V call is TRBV11-2, the J call TRBJ2-3; 8 nucleotides match TRBD2. The ends lost 6 bases at V and 9 bases at J; junction bases unmatched: 5. Germline lookup yields CDR1 SGHAT and CDR2 FQNNGV. The CDR3 contains 12 residues. The CDR3 coding sequence is TGTGCCAGCAGAACGAGCGGGAGCACGCAGTATTTT. Encoded protein: CASRTSGSTQYF.

V and J are TRBV29-1 and TRBJ2-5; D might be TRBD1 (6 bases). CDR1 is SQVTM, CDR2 ANQGSEA, per germline. The ends were cut back, 6 bases at V and 0 bases at J, with 20 bases in the middle. The CDR3 length is 16 residues. The CDR3 DNA is TGCAGCGTGGACGGGACAAGGGTGGGCAACCAAGAGACCCAGTACTTC. Translated: CSVDGTRVGNQETQYF.